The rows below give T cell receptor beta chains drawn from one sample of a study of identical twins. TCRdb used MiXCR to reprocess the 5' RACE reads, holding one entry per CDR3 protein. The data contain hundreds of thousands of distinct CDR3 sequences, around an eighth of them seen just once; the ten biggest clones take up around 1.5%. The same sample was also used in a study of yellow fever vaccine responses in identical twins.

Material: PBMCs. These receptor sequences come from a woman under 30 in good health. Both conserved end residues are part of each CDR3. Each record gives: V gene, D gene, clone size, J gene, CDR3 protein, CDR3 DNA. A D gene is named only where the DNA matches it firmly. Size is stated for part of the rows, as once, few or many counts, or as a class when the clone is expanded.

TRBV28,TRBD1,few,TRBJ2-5,CASSLFRDRGEETQYF,TGTGCCAGCAGTTTATTTCGGGACAGGGGCGAAGAGACCCAGTACTTC
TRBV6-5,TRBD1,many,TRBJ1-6,CASSYSGGQGSYNSPLHF,TGTGCCAGCAGTTACTCGGGGGGACAGGGCTCCTATAATTCACCCCTCCACTTT
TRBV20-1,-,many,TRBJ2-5,CSARDLGSEYQETQYF,TGCAGTGCTAGAGATCTGGGGTCGGAGTACCAAGAGACCCAGTACTTC
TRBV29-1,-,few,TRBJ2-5,CSVGLARVETQYF,TGCAGCGTTGGGTTAGCGAGGGTGGAGACCCAGTACTTC
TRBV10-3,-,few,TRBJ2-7,CAISESGGHSYEQYF,TGTGCCATCAGTGAGTCTGGGGGGCACTCCTACGAGCAGTACTTC
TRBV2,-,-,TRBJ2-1,CASSERPAYNEQFF,TGTGCCAGCAGTGAACGGCCAGCCTACAATGAGCAGTTCTTC
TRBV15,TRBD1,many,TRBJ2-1,CATSASRQGRGFF,TGTGCCACCAGCGCAAGCCGACAGGGTAGGGGGTTCTTC
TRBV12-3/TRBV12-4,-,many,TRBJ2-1,CASSFGRGIGIDNEQFF,TGTGCCAGCAGTTTCGGCCGGGGGATAGGAATAGACAATGAGCAGTTCTTC
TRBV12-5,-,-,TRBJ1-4,CASGLAPRATNEKLFF,TGTGCTAGTGGTTTGGCCCCCCGCGCAACTAATGAAAAACTGTTTTTT
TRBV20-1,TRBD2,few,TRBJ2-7,CSARRGGYEQYF,TGCAGTGCGCGGCGGGGGGGTTACGAGCAGTACTTC
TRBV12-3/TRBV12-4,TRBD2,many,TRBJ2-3,CATSGGGTDTQYF,TGTGCCACCTCGGGGGGTGGCACAGATACGCAGTATTTT
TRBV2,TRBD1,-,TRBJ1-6,CANLDRVNSPLHF,TGTGCCAACCTGGACAGGGTTAATTCACCCCTCCACTTT
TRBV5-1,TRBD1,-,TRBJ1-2,CASSSNRGLRPNYGYTF,TGCGCCAGCAGCAGTAACAGGGGGCTGCGCCCTAACTATGGCTACACCTTC
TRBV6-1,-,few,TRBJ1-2,CASRGRGDLDGLYGYTF,TGTGCCAGCAGGGGCCGGGGTGACTTGGACGGACTCTATGGCTACACCTTC
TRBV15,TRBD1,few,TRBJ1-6,CATSRDRGQGASPLHF,TGTGCCACCAGCAGGGACCGGGGACAGGGAGCTTCACCCCTCCACTTT
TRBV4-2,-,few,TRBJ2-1,CASRQVLGQGKSYNEQFF,TGTGCCAGCAGGCAAGTCCTGGGCCAGGGTAAGTCCTACAATGAGCAGTTCTTC
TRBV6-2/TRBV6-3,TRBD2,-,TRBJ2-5,CASSGLAVQETQYF,TGTGCCAGCAGTGGACTAGCGGTACAAGAGACCCAGTACTTC
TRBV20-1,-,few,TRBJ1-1,CSARGQGGTPEAFF,TGCAGTGCTAGAGGTCAGGGCGGTACACCTGAAGCTTTCTTT
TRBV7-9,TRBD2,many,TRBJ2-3,CASSLVAAGLTDTQYF,TGTGCCAGCAGCTTAGTTGCAGCGGGACTGACAGATACGCAGTATTTT
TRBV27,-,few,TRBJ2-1,CASSTSQGDLYNEQFF,TGTGCCAGCAGTACCTCTCAGGGGGACTTATACAATGAGCAGTTCTTC
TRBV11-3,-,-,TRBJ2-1,CASSDTGTQINNEQFF,TGTGCCAGCAGCGATACCGGGACCCAGATTAACAATGAGCAGTTCTTC
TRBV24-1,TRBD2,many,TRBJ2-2,CATSEAGLRTGELFF,TGTGCCACCAGTGAAGCGGGACTTCGCACCGGGGAGCTGTTTTTT
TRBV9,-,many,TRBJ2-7,CASSVETNRGEQYF,TGTGCCAGCAGCGTAGAGACAAACCGGGGGGAGCAGTACTTC
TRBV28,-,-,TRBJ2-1,CASSLYLTGEAWGYNEQFF,TGTGCCAGCAGTTTATACCTCACAGGGGAGGCGTGGGGCTACAATGAGCAGTTCTTC
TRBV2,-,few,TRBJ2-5,CASSVKPGQSQETQYF,TGTGCCAGCAGTGTGAAACCAGGGCAGTCACAAGAGACCCAGTACTTC
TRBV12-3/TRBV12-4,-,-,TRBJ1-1,CASKGWGLNTEAFF,TGTGCCAGCAAAGGGTGGGGGTTGAACACTGAAGCTTTCTTT
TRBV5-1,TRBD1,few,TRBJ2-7,CASSSTDRGEQYF,TGCGCCAGCAGCTCGACCGACAGGGGCGAGCAGTACTTC
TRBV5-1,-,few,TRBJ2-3,CASSLGRSQDTQYF,TGCGCCAGCAGCTTGGGACGCTCCCAAGATACGCAGTATTTT
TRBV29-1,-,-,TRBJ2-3,CSVDQEMATDTQYF,TGCAGCGTTGACCAGGAGATGGCCACAGATACGCAGTATTTT
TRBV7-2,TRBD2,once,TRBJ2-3,CASSLWPLAGGSDTQYF,TGTGCCAGCAGCTTATGGCCCTTAGCGGGAGGATCAGATACGCAGTATTTT
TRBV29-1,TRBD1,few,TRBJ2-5,CSVSGDRGETQYF,TGCAGCGTTTCCGGGGACAGGGGGGAGACCCAGTACTTC
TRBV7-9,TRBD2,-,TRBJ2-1,CASSRPGRAPYNEQFF,TGTGCCAGCAGCCGGCCCGGGAGGGCCCCCTACAATGAGCAGTTCTTC
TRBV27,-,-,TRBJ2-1,CASSLALASNANEQFF,TGTGCCAGCAGCTTGGCTTTGGCTAGCAATGCCAATGAGCAGTTCTTC
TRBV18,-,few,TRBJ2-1,CASSPTYGKGNNEQFF,TGTGCCAGCTCACCAACCTACGGGAAGGGGAACAATGAGCAGTTCTTC
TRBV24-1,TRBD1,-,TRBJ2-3,CATSDPTRGRSPDTQYF,TGTGCCACCAGTGACCCGACCAGGGGGCGATCCCCAGATACGCAGTATTTT
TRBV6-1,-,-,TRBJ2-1,CASSERPGSSYNEQFF,TGTGCCAGCAGTGAAAGGCCGGGGAGCTCCTACAATGAGCAGTTCTTC
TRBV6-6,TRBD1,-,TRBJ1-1,CASSTGGVTEAFF,TGTGCCAGCAGTACAGGGGGCGTCACTGAAGCTTTCTTT
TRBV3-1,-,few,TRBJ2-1,CASSQGFSSYNEQFF,TGTGCCAGCAGCCAAGGGTTCAGTTCTTACAATGAGCAGTTCTTC